These 15 T cell receptor beta chains came from one sample sequenced in a study of T cell changes during pregnancy in multiple sclerosis. Clones were sequenced by immunoSEQ multiplex PCR, and TCRdb holds only the in-frame ones, with some missing. Of about 32,000 clones in the sample, approximately 94% were seen once. The sequenced sample was CD4+ T cells from peripheral blood mononuclear cells, obtained in the second trimester of pregnancy. These receptors all come from a female donor with multiple sclerosis, enrolled in a pregnancy study.

The rearrangement joins TRBV11-2 to TRBJ1-2, with 10 bases that match TRBD1. The CDR3 contains 16 residues. The V gene's germline CDR1 is SGHAT and CDR2 FQNNGV. J was trimmed by 4 bases and V by 4 bases; bases with no gene match: 9. As DNA, the CDR3 is TGTGCCAGCAGCTCGAATCAGGGACAGGGGCCCTATGGCTACACCTTC. This sequence encodes CASSSNQGQGPYGYTF.

As for this clone: Other DNA sequences from this sample encode an identical CDR3 as well. The V gene is TRBV6-7, the J gene TRBJ2-7; 7 positions match TRBD1. TRBV6-7 is assigned to the ORF class and has an uncertain function. V gave up 6 bases and J gave up 3 bases; unmatched junction bases: 11. The length of the CDR3 is 15 residues. The CDR3 is CASRRGQDINYEQYF. The CDR3 nucleotides are TGTGCCAGCAGACGCGGACAGGATATTAACTACGAGCAGTACTTC.

This clone has only a few counts. The chain employs TRBV9 and TRBJ1-4; D uncertain. The CDR3 runs to 15 residues. V dropped 0 bases and J dropped 3 bases, with 9 bases sitting between them. Germline V lookup: CDR1 SGDLS, CDR2 YYNGEE. CDR3 protein: CASSVGTTANEKLFF. The CDR3 DNA sequence: TGTGCCAGCAGCGTAGGCACCACGGCTAATGAAAAACTGTTTTTT.

The J gene is TRBJ2-3, the V gene TRBV11-2; 12 bases fit TRBD2. Germline CDR1 SGHAT, CDR2 FQNNGV. The V and J ends lost 1 base and 3 bases, in that order; junction bases with no gene match: 11. This CDR3 spans 19 amino acids. The CDR3 DNA reads TGTGCCAGCAGCTTAGGAGGGGGGGCCGGGACTAGCGGGACAGATACGCAGTATTTT. Translated: CASSLGGGAGTSGTDTQYF.

The sample holds one count of this clone. The rearrangement uses TRBV19 and TRBJ2-2; D remains unclear. In germline, CDR1 is LNHDA, CDR2 SQIVND (reference sequence). V was clipped by 5 bases and J by 4 bases, with 8 bases between them. The CDR3 extends over 13 amino acids. The CDR3 reads CASSQTGTGELFF. Here the CDR3 DNA reads TGTGCCAGTAGTCAAACGGGCACCGGGGAGCTGTTTTTT.

The chain combines TRBV23-1 with TRBJ2-2; 9 bases agree with TRBD2. TRBV23-1 qualifies as an ORF whose function is uncertain. There are 21 residues in the CDR3. V lost 0 bases, J lost 4 bases, and 18 bases stayed unmatched. CDR3 sequence (DNA): TGCGCCAGCAGTCAATCCACCAAAGGACCGGCGGGAGGGTCCGCCACCGGGGAGCTGTTTTTT. This gives the protein CASSQSTKGPAGGSATGELFF.

The J gene is TRBJ2-7, the V gene TRBV27; a weak D match, TRBD1 (5 bases). The CDR3 totals 16 residues. Trimming removed 4 bases at V and 6 bases at J, with 22 bases between. Germline CDR1 and CDR2: MNHEY and SMNVEV (reference sequence). Here the CDR3 reads CASSYRRAQGRGEQYF. The CDR3 DNA sequence: TGTGCCAGCAGTTACCGTCGAGCGCAGGGAAGGGGCGAGCAGTACTTC.

The chain combines TRBV30 with TRBJ1-5; the match to TRBD1 covers 9 bases. Germline CDR1 and CDR2: GTSNPN and SVGIG (reference sequence). There are 16 residues in the CDR3. After removal of 5 bases from V and 3 bases from J, the junction contained 11 bases not matched to a gene. CDR3 loop: CAWENRGRGANQPQHF. The DNA for the CDR3 is TGTGCCTGGGAAAACAGGGGGCGCGGGGCCAATCAGCCCCAGCATTTT.

The chain employs TRBV7-9 and TRBJ2-1, with TRBD2 matching over 9 bases. V shed 5 bases, J shed 7 bases, and the junction held 9 bases outside the gene matches. The CDR3 contains 15 residues. Looked up from germline, CDR1 is SEHNR and CDR2 is FQNEAQ (reference sequence). The CDR3, as DNA: TGTGCCAGCAGCCCCGGGGGCGGGAGGGGGAATGAGCAGTTCTTC. Translated, it gives CASSPGGGRGNEQFF.

The chain combines TRBV6-1 with TRBJ2-1; 10 nucleotides match TRBD2. V trimming: 6 bases; J trimming: 4 bases; junction bases outside the gene matches: 6. CDR3 length: 15 amino acids. CDR1 is MNHNS and CDR2 is SASEGT in the germline V gene. The CDR3: CASSEREGLYNEQFF. Written as DNA, the CDR3 is TGTGCCAGCAGCGAGCGGGAGGGACTGTACAATGAGCAGTTCTTC.

This rearrangement joins TRBV19 to TRBJ2-2; 7 bases match TRBD1. The CDR3 spans 14 residues. Per the germline V gene, CDR1 is LNHDA and CDR2 is SQIVND (reference sequence). J lost 3 bases, V lost 6 bases, and 4 bases had no gene match. The CDR3: CASRSQGYTGELFF. Here the CDR3 DNA reads TGTGCCAGTAGGTCACAGGGGTACACCGGGGAGCTGTTTTTT.

The chain employs TRBV18 and TRBJ2-3; 10 bases agree with TRBD2. This CDR3 has 16 amino acids. The V gene end was trimmed by 3 bases and the J gene end by 1 base; junction bases not matched to a gene: 4. Germline V gene lookup returns CDR1 KGHSH and CDR2 LQKENI. This chain's CDR3 is CASSPLAGDGTDTQYF. In DNA form, the CDR3 reads TGTGCCAGCTCACCTCTAGCGGGAGACGGCACAGATACGCAGTATTTT.

The chain combines TRBV7-2 with TRBJ2-1; the match to TRBD2 covers 11 bases. CDR1 is SGHTA, CDR2 FQGNSA, per germline. J was trimmed by 7 bases and V by 1 base; bases with no gene match: 15. The CDR3 extends over 19 amino acids. CDR3 bases: TGTGCCAGCAGCTTAGATTACTTTAGCGGGAGGGCCTTAACGAATGAGCAGTTCTTC. This encodes CASSLDYFSGRALTNEQFF.

This chain connects TRBV13 to TRBJ2-1; 9 bases line up with TRBD2. The CDR3 sequence is 17 residues long. Trimming removed 2 bases from V and 12 bases from J; junction bases left unmatched: 17. Germline CDR1 reads PRHDT; CDR2 reads FYEKMQ (reference sequence). CDR3 in DNA: TGTGCCAGCAGCTTAATTACCGCTAGCGGGATTGGTTGGGGGCAGTTCTTC. Translating gives CASSLITASGIGWGQFF.

V is TRBV28 and J is TRBJ1-1; D perhaps matches TRBD1 (5 bases). The CDR3 is 18 residues long. Germline V gene sequence: CDR1 MDHEN, CDR2 SYDVKM. Trimming pared 2 bases from V and 1 base from J, leaving 20 bases between. The CDR3 coding sequence is TGTGCCAGCAGTTTACCGGGGGGGTATCGGTCCGCGAACACTGAAGCTTTCTTT. It codes for CASSLPGGYRSANTEAFF.